Listed below are T cell receptor beta chains from one sample, sequenced in a study of cytomegalovirus exposure and HLA in healthy donors. Produced via immunoSEQ multiplex PCR; TCRdb's table is partial and in-frame only. The sample includes some 220,000 clones, approximately 90% of them seen just once. Input material: PBMCs. These receptors all stem from a woman younger than 35 in good health and CMV-seronegative. Each CDR3 is given with its conserved first and last residue. Each record gives: CDR3 length, D gene, V gene, J gene, clone size, CDR3 DNA, CDR3 protein. A D gene is named only where the DNA matches it firmly. Some rows have no size entry. The others give once, few or many, or a class for an expanded clone.

15	TRBD1	TRBV10-3	TRBJ2-5	once	TGTGCCATCAGTGATTCCGGGACAGTGAGGGAGACCCAGTACTTC	CAISDSGTVRETQYF
13	.	TRBV6-6	TRBJ2-7	few	TGTGCCAGCAGTCGTCCGGGAATTAACGAGCAGTACTTC	CASSRPGINEQYF
14	.	TRBV9	TRBJ1-2	.	TGTGCCAGCAGCGTAGCAGGACAGCGGTATGGCTACACCTTC	CASSVAGQRYGYTF
16	TRBD2	TRBV2	TRBJ2-3	.	TGTGCCAGCAGTGAAGGACTAGCGGGGGGCAGGGATACGCAGTATTTT	CASSEGLAGGRDTQYF
14	.	TRBV10-1	TRBJ2-3	.	TGCGCCAGCAGTGAGGGGCCCTTGGAAGATACGCAGTATTTT	CASSEGPLEDTQYF
16	.	TRBV14	TRBJ1-1	.	TGTGCCAGCAGCCAAGATAAGGGCAGGGTGGTCACTGAAGCTTTCTTT	CASSQDKGRVVTEAFF
17	.	TRBV18	TRBJ2-5	.	TGTGCCAGCTCACGAAGAAAATATTGGGAGGCCCGTGAGACCCAGTACTTC	CASSRRKYWEARETQYF
16	TRBD1	TRBV28	TRBJ1-5	.	TGTGCCAGCACTCAGTTGCCGGGACAGTCCCATCAGCCCCAGCATTTT	CASTQLPGQSHQPQHF
14	.	TRBV2	TRBJ1-2	.	TGTGCCAGCAGTGCGCCGGGGGACGCCTATGGCTACACCTTC	CASSAPGDAYGYTF
15	.	TRBV4-2	TRBJ1-1	once	TGTGCCAGCGGTCCAGCGGTGGGAGGGAACACTGAAGCTTTCTTT	CASGPAVGGNTEAFF
15	.	TRBV2	TRBJ1-5	.	TGTGCCAGCAGGGGTGAGGGGGACGGGAATCAGCCCCAGCATTTT	CASRGEGDGNQPQHF
18	TRBD2	TRBV5-8	TRBJ2-3	.	TGTGCCAGCAGCCCTGGGACTAGCGGGGAAGAGCCCACAGATACGCAGTATTTT	CASSPGTSGEEPTDTQYF
15	TRBD1	TRBV30	TRBJ1-2	.	TGTGCCTGGAGGTACCCGGACAGGGGTTACTTTGGCTACACCTTC	CAWRYPDRGYFGYTF
15	.	TRBV7-9	TRBJ2-7	once	TGTGCCAGCAGCTTGACGACAGGTCGAAGCTACGAGCAGTACTTC	CASSLTTGRSYEQYF
13	.	TRBV11-2	TRBJ1-1	.	TGTGCCAGCAGCTTGGATATGAGGACTGAAGCTTTCTTT	CASSLDMRTEAFF
15	TRBD2	TRBV5-1	TRBJ2-7	few	TGCGCCAGCAGCCTGACTAGCGGAGGCTCCTACGAGCAGTACTTC	CASSLTSGGSYEQYF
15	.	TRBV4-2	TRBJ1-1	.	TGTGCCAGCAGCCAGGCCACAGGGTTCAACACTGAAGCTTTCTTT	CASSQATGFNTEAFF
14	TRBD2	TRBV10-1	TRBJ2-5	.	TGCGCCAGCAGTGAGTCGCGGGGAGGGGAGACCCAGTACTTC	CASSESRGGETQYF
14	.	TRBV25-1	TRBJ1-1	.	TGTGCCAGCAGTGAAGGGGGAGGGGGCACTGAAGCTTTCTTT	CASSEGGGGTEAFF
15	.	TRBV7-2	TRBJ1-3	.	TGTGCCAGCAGCTCCCGGCCGGGGACTGGAAACACCATATATTTT	CASSSRPGTGNTIYF
15	.	TRBV5-1	TRBJ1-1	.	TGCGCCAGCAGCTACGGCAGGGCTCAGAACACTGAAGCTTTCTTT	CASSYGRAQNTEAFF
16	.	TRBV18	TRBJ1-4	.	TGTGCCAGCTCACCACCCGGTCTACTGCCTATGGAAAAACTGTTTTTT	CASSPPGLLPMEKLFF
13	.	TRBV5-6	TRBJ2-7	.	TGTGCCAGCAGCTTGGTTGATAGTCCCGAGCAGTACTTC	CASSLVDSPEQYF
13	TRBD2	TRBV19	TRBJ2-1	.	TGTGCCAGTAGTCCCGGGACTAGCAATGAGCAGTTCTTC	CASSPGTSNEQFF
15	.	TRBV19	TRBJ2-7	.	TGTGCCAGTAGTCTAAATTCGGCGGCGGTCTACGAGCAGTACTTC	CASSLNSAAVYEQYF
14	TRBD1	TRBV27	TRBJ1-2	.	TGTGCCAGCAGTTACCTACAGGGGGCAGGGGGCTACACCTTC	CASSYLQGAGGYTF
13	.	TRBV2	TRBJ1-1	.	TGTGCCAGCACTTGGAGGGAAAACACTGAAGCTTTCTTT	CASTWRENTEAFF
15	.	TRBV5-4	TRBJ2-5	.	TGTGCCAGCGGTTATCTCCAGGGGGGTCGGAAGACCCAGTACTTC	CASGYLQGGRKTQYF
15	.	TRBV10-1	TRBJ2-7	.	TGCGCCAGCAGTGAGTCAGGCCCAAAGGAGGACGAGCAGTACTTC	CASSESGPKEDEQYF
16	TRBD1	TRBV19	TRBJ1-5	.	TGTGCCAGTAGTACCTCGGGACAGGGGTACGGTCAGCCCCAGCATTTT	CASSTSGQGYGQPQHF
12	.	TRBV19	TRBJ2-7	.	TGTGCCAGTTCCGGAGGGTCCTACGAGCAGTACTTC	CASSGGSYEQYF
19	TRBD2	TRBV2	TRBJ2-1	.	TGTGCCAGCCGTAGCCGAGGACTAGCGGAAAAGAGCTCCTACAATGAGCAGTTCTTC	CASRSRGLAEKSSYNEQFF
16	.	TRBV5-6	TRBJ1-2	.	TGTGCCAGCAGCTCGGTGGATTACAGGGAAGGCTATGGCTACACCTTC	CASSSVDYREGYGYTF
14	.	TRBV4-1	TRBJ1-1	.	TGCGCCAGCAGCCCACCGGGGTTGAACACTGAAGCTTTCTTT	CASSPPGLNTEAFF
14	.	TRBV10-3	TRBJ1-2	.	TGTGCCATCAGTAGGACACCTTTTAACTATGGCTACACCTTC	CAISRTPFNYGYTF
13	.	TRBV6-5	TRBJ2-3	.	TGTGCCAGCAATGACTACCTCACAGATACGCAGTATTTT	CASNDYLTDTQYF
14	.	TRBV19	TRBJ2-1	.	TGTGCCAGCGGGGAGGTGCCAGGAAACAATGAGCAGTTCTTC	CASGEVPGNNEQFF
13	.	TRBV7-9	TRBJ2-1	.	TGTGCCAGCAGCTTCGAGACCTACAATGAGCAGTTCTTC	CASSFETYNEQFF
12	.	TRBV6-6	TRBJ1-6	.	TGTGCCAGCAGTCACCTTGCCGGACCCCTCCACTTT	CASSHLAGPLHF
15	.	TRBV11-2	TRBJ1-2	.	TGTGCCAGCAGCTTAGGATCCCAGACTAACTATGGCTACACCTTC	CASSLGSQTNYGYTF
16	TRBD1	TRBV7-9	TRBJ2-2	.	TGTGCCAGCAGTCGGAGGGACAGGGGGCCCCCCGGGGAGCTGTTTTTT	CASSRRDRGPPGELFF
15	.	TRBV15	TRBJ2-5	.	TGTGCCACCAGCAGAGCGGGACACGACCAAGAGACCCAGTACTTC	CATSRAGHDQETQYF
16	.	TRBV7-6	TRBJ2-1	.	TGTGCCAGCAGCTTAGGGCTTGGGCAGCCCTACAATGAGCAGTTCTTC	CASSLGLGQPYNEQFF
15	.	TRBV4-2	TRBJ2-3	.	TGTGCCAGCAGCCAAAACGACTGGGGCACAGATACGCAGTATTTT	CASSQNDWGTDTQYF